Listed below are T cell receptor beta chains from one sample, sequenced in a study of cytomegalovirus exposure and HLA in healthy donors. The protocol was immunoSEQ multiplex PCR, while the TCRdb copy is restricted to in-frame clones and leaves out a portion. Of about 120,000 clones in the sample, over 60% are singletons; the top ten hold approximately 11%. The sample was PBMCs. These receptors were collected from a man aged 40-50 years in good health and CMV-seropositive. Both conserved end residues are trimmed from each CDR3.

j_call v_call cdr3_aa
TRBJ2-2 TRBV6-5 ASSWDRYLTGELF
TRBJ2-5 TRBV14 ASSQGQDSQGETQY
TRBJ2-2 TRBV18 ASSQDRVRGELF
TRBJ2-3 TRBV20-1 SASGGGKQY
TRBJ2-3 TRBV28 ASRERDTDTQY
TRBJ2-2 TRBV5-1 ASSLGQVNTGELF
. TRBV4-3 ASSQERQVYEQY
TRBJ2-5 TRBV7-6 ASSLGTGGHETQY
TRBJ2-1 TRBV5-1 ASRRLAGADNEQF
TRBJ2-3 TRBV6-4 ASSDAADTQY
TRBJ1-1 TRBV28 ASSSGTREAF
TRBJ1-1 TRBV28 ASVTRGSEAF
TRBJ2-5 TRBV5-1 ASGLAGQETQY
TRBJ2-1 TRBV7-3 ASSPAASGGRSNNEQF
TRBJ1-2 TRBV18 ASSHDGDYGYT
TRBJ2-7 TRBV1 TSSHPIVGQPYEQY
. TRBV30 AWSGAGQGGYEQY
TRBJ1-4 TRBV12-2 ASRPKQGICEKLF
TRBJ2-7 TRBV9 ASSSPVGRDSYEQY
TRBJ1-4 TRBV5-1 ASSPRGTTNEKLF
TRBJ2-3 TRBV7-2 ASSTAGGGTDTQY
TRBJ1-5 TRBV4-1 ASSNHRGPYQPQH
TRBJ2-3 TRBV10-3 AIGPGSSTDTQY
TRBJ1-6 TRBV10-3 AIGGQDYNSPLH
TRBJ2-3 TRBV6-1 ASSRGYGGDTQY
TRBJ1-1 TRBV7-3 ASSHGGNTEAF
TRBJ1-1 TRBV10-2 ASSDWQNTEAF
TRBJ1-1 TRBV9 ASSSGARNTEAF
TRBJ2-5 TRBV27 ASSLSSGGDWTQY
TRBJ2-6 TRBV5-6 ASSESPGQISSGANVLT
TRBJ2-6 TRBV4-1 ASNELGLSGANVLT
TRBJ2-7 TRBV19 ASSIKGRPFPLYEQY
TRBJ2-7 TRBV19 ASSLGYRGLHEQY
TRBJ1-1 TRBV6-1 ASSETRGRGTEAF
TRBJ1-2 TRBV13 ASSRNQGASGYT
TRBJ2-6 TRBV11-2 ASSLRAGESSGANVLT
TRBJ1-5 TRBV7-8 ASSLLDRGSNQPQH
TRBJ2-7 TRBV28 ASSDGTSGGSEQY
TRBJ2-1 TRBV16 ASSQRGQGAGDEQF
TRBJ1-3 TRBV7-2 ASSPSGFTHSGNTIY
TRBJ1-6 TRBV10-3 AIRDRVKSPLH
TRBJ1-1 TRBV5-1 ASSLGAANTEAF
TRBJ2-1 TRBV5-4 ASSLGGGAGNEQF
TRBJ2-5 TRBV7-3 ASSRSGSRETQY
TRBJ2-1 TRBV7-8 ASSLARTGNEQF
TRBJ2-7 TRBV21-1 ASSKGGQRGVLYEQY
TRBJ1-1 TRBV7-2 ASSSAGGLGYTEAF
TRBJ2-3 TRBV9 ASSVATRGVDTQY
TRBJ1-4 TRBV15 ATTHQATVNEKLF
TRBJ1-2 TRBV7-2 ASSSPGQGARGYT
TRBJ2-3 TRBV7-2 ASSLLRGDTQY
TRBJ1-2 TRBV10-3 AISEAATSANYGYT
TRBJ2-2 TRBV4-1 ASKRGGVVDTGELF